The entry below describes one TCR beta chain. Other DNA sequences from this sample encode an identical CDR3 as well. The data were taken from a study of blood T cell repertoires in COVID-19. Study summary: Italy, Spain and the United States were the sources of the convalescent and acute COVID-19 samples.

Method: immunoSEQ multiplex PCR; TCRdb's copy keeps in-frame clones and lacks some. The sample carries about 240,000 clones, around nine tenths recorded once. The CDR3 is 12 residues long. The V end was cut by 8 bases, the J end by 2 bases, with 10 bases between. Germline V gene lookup returns CDR1 SGHRS and CDR2 YFSETQ. The chain has TRBV5-1 and TRBJ1-1; D remains unclear. The specimen sequenced was peripheral blood. The sequence derives from a woman in her seventies with active or convalescent COVID-19. The CDR3 region has the DNA TGCGCCAGTGGGGAGCCCAACACTGAAGCTTTCTTT. This sequence encodes CASGEPNTEAFF.